The 25 T cell receptor beta chains below all came from one sample that was sequenced in a study of blood T cell repertoires in COVID-19. The protocol was immunoSEQ multiplex PCR, while the TCRdb copy is restricted to in-frame clones and leaves out a portion. The sample holds about 100,000 clones, about nine tenths seen once. Material: peripheral blood. The receptors were gathered from a woman in her forties or fifties with COVID-19, enrolled during active disease.

The chain combines TRBV19 with TRBJ2-2; D is ambiguous. Per the germline V gene, CDR1 is LNHDA and CDR2 is SQIVND (reference sequence). The CDR3 runs to 15 residues. The V gene lost 3 bases and the J gene lost 0 bases, with 8 bases spanning the gap. The CDR3 DNA follows: TGTGCCAGTAGTATCTTCGACACGAACACCGGGGAGCTGTTTTTT. It translates to CASSIFDTNTGELFF.

The chain joins TRBV4-1 to TRBJ2-3, with D possibly matching TRBD2 (5 bases). V was shortened by 4 bases and J by 4 bases, with 9 bases between the two germline ends. Germline V gene sequence: CDR1 MGHRA, CDR2 YSYEKL. This CDR3 contains 13 residues. The DNA for the CDR3 is TGCGCCAGCAGCCTCAGGACTGCAGATACGCAGTATTTT. Its translation: CASSLRTADTQYF.

The J gene is TRBJ1-6, the V gene TRBV12-5, with 8 bases matching TRBD1. The CDR3 contains 15 residues. Germline-derived CDR1 and CDR2 are LGHNT and FRNRAP. The J segment lost 10 bases and the V segment lost 5 bases, leaving 10 bases of the junction unmatched. The CDR3 is CASGTDRGEVSPLHF. For the CDR3, the DNA is TGTGCTAGTGGTACCGACAGGGGAGAGGTCTCACCCCTCCACTTT.

The rearrangement uses TRBV19 and TRBJ1-2, with a possible D match to TRBD1 (5 bases). This CDR3 comprises 11 residues. The germline V gene encodes CDR1 LNHDA and CDR2 SQIVND (reference sequence). Trimming left V 4 bases short and J 8 bases short, with 8 bases between. The CDR3 nucleotides read TGTGCCAGTAGTACAGGGATCGGCTACACCTTC. As protein: CASSTGIGYTF. Supplemented by reference TRBV19 and TRBJ1-2, the full variable domain reads DGGITQSPKYLFRKEGQNVTLSCEQNLNHDAMYWYRQDPGQGLRLIYYSQIVNDFQKGDIAEGYSVSREKKESFPLTVTSAQKNPTAFYLCASSTGIGYTFGSGTRLTVV.

The chain employs TRBV4-1 and TRBJ1-4, with D possibly being TRBD1 (6 bases). V was cut by 4 bases and J by 8 bases, with 17 bases left in between. CDR3 length equals 15 residues. Germline loops: CDR1 MGHRA, CDR2 YSYEKL. CDR3 in DNA: TGCGCCAGCAGCCTCTTTTCGGACAGAACCGAAAAACTGTTTTTT. Its translation: CASSLFSDRTEKLFF.

The chain carries TRBV30 and TRBJ1-1; D is perhaps TRBD1 (6 bases). Germline-derived CDR1 and CDR2 are GTSNPN and SVGIG (reference sequence). This CDR3 has 15 residues. Deletions cut 0 bases from V and 3 bases from J, with 14 bases between. The chain's CDR3 is CAWSVRWGLYTEAFF. The CDR3 region has the DNA TGTGCCTGGAGTGTACGTTGGGGGCTGTACACTGAAGCTTTCTTT.

The chain joins TRBV6-2 or TRBV6-3 to TRBJ1-5; D may be TRBD1 (5 bases). There are 13 residues in the CDR3. V was trimmed by 4 bases and J by 5 bases, leaving 9 bases between them. Germline V gene data show CDR1 as MNHEY and CDR2 as SVGEGT. The CDR3 DNA reads as TGTGCCAGCAGTTCGGAGGGGTATCAGCCCCAGCATTTT. Its translation is CASSSEGYQPQHF.

In its sample, this clone was seen once. CDR3 coding DNA: TGTGCCAGCAGCCTGTGGGACTCAAACATTCAGTACTTC. Its translation: CASSLWDSNIQYF. The chain combines TRBV5-4 with TRBJ2-4; TRBD2 might be the D (6 bases). Germline V gene data show CDR1 as SGHNT and CDR2 as YYREEE (reference sequence). V was clipped by 4 bases and J by 6 bases, with 11 bases between them. This CDR3 has 13 amino acids.

This clone was observed a single time. The chain couples TRBV29-1 to TRBJ2-7; 7 nucleotides agree with TRBD2. CDR3 length equals 14 residues. Germline trimming cut 4 bases from V and 3 bases from J; bases unmatched to any gene: 9. The germline V gene has CDR1 SQVTM and CDR2 ANQGSEA. The CDR3 loop reads CSVAVREGFYEQYF. In nucleotides, the CDR3 is TGCAGCGTTGCTGTAAGGGAGGGTTTCTACGAGCAGTACTTC.

The V gene is TRBV28, the J gene TRBJ2-7, with TRBD1 matching over 9 bases. Germline trimming cut 4 bases from V and 4 bases from J; bases unmatched to any gene: 8. CDR1 and CDR2 (germline): MDHEN, SYDVKM. This CDR3 region has 15 residues. CDR3 loop: CASSYAGTGLYEQYF. The CDR3 DNA reads TGTGCCAGCAGTTACGCCGGGACAGGGCTTTACGAGCAGTACTTC.

The CDR3 bases are TGTGCCAGCAGTTTATTGGGGGGGTATGGCTACACCTTC. Its protein is CASSLLGGYGYTF. The chain couples TRBV28 to TRBJ1-2; D is perhaps TRBD1 (5 bases). The CDR3 totals 13 residues. Trimming pared 1 base from V and 5 bases from J, leaving 8 bases between. In germline, CDR1 is MDHEN, CDR2 SYDVKM.

The rearrangement uses TRBV6-1 and TRBJ1-2, with 10 bases identical to TRBD1. Germline V CDR1 and CDR2: MNHNS, SASEGT. The V and J ends lost 4 bases and 4 bases, in that order; junction bases with no gene match: 9. CDR3 length: 16 residues. CDR3 protein: CASSASGTGVSYGYTF. For the CDR3, the DNA is TGTGCCAGCAGTGCTTCGGGGACAGGGGTGAGCTATGGCTACACCTTC.

This chain links TRBV6-6 with TRBJ1-2; D may be TRBD1 (6 bases). The CDR3 is 16 amino acids. Between the trimmed V and J ends, which lost 0 bases and 3 bases, there was a span of 14 bases. Germline loops: CDR1 MNHNY, CDR2 SVGAGI (reference sequence). The DNA of the CDR3 is TGTGCCAGCAGTTACTCGCGACAGGCGAGTGACTATGGCTACACCTTC. Translation: CASSYSRQASDYGYTF.

The rearrangement uses TRBV18 and TRBJ1-1, with 9 bases lining up with TRBD1. V trimming: 3 bases; J trimming: 1 base; junction bases outside the gene matches: 9. Germline V CDR1 and CDR2: KGHSH, LQKENI. CDR3 length: 17 amino acids. The CDR3, as DNA: TGTGCCAGCTCACCCCAATCGACAGGGGGGACGAACACTGAAGCTTTCTTT. It encodes CASSPQSTGGTNTEAFF.

This clone was seen just once. The chain carries TRBV19 and TRBJ1-5, with D possibly being TRBD1 (5 bases). Deletions cut 2 bases from V and 2 bases from J, with 7 bases between. The CDR3 length is 14 residues. The germline CDR1 and CDR2 sequences are LNHDA and SQIVND (reference sequence). The CDR3 region is CASSIQGGNQPQHF. DNA of the CDR3: TGTGCCAGTAGTATACAAGGGGGCAATCAGCCCCAGCATTTT. The full variable domain, its missing parts supplied by reference TRBV19 and TRBJ1-5, is DGGITQSPKYLFRKEGQNVTLSCEQNLNHDAMYWYRQDPGQGLRLIYYSQIVNDFQKGDIAEGYSVSREKKESFPLTVTSAQKNPTAFYLCASSIQGGNQPQHFGDGTRLSIL.

This rearrangement joins TRBV11-3 to TRBJ2-3; D is possibly TRBD2 (6 bases). CDR3 length equals 16 residues. Germline V gene lookup returns CDR1 SGHNT and CDR2 YENEEA. V was shortened by 1 base and J by 2 bases, with 13 bases between the two germline ends. The CDR3 bases are TGTGCCAGCAGCTTAGGGGAGGATCGTTCCACAGATACGCAGTATTTT. Translating it yields CASSLGEDRSTDTQYF.

This clone has only a few counts. The chain links TRBV30 to TRBJ1-1; possible D gene TRBD1, 6 bases. The CDR3 loop spans 11 amino acids. Germline V gives CDR1 GTSNPN, CDR2 SVGIG (reference sequence). With 7 bases removed from V and 1 base from J, the gap between germline ends came to 7 bases. This CDR3 is CASRGNTEAFF. Written as DNA, the CDR3 is TGTGCCTCCAGGGGGAACACTGAAGCTTTCTTT. Filled out from reference TRBV30 and TRBJ1-1, the complete variable domain reads SQTIHQWPATLVQPVGSPLSLECTVEGTSNPNLYWYRQAAGRGLQLLFYSVGIGQISSEVPQNLSASRPQDRQFILSSKKLLLSDSGFYLCASRGNTEAFFGQGTRLTVV.

This clone was seen just once. This chain uses TRBV6-1 with TRBJ2-1, with D perhaps matching TRBD1 (5 bases). The length of the CDR3 is 13 residues. Germline CDR1 reads MNHNS; CDR2 reads SASEGT. V gave up 3 bases and J gave up 6 bases, with 9 bases separating them. The CDR3 DNA reads as TGTGCCAGCAGTGATTACAGGTCCAATGAGCAGTTCTTC. Translation gives CASSDYRSNEQFF.

This clone was detected a few times. CDR3 nucleotide sequence: TGTGCCAGCAGCCCTAAGACAGGGCCTTCACCCCTCCACTTT. Amino acids: CASSPKTGPSPLHF. J is TRBJ1-6 and V is TRBV3-1 (or the pseudogene TRBV3-2), with TRBD1 identical over 7 bases. In germline, CDR1 is LGHDT, CDR2 YNNKEL (reference sequence). Trimming took 4 bases from V and 9 from J; bases not matched to a gene: 6. This CDR3 has 14 amino acids.

This sequence joins TRBV4-1 and TRBJ1-4; D possibly corresponds to TRBD1 (5 bases). Trimming cost V 0 bases and J 6 bases, with 14 bases left between them. CDR1 is MGHRA, CDR2 YSYEKL, per germline. CDR3 length: 16 residues. Here the CDR3 DNA reads TGCGCCAGCAGCCAAGATTATAGGGGCGAGGATGAAAAACTGTTTTTT. Its translation: CASSQDYRGEDEKLFF.

This chain joins TRBV2 and TRBJ1-4; D may be TRBD1 (5 bases). Trimming removed 0 bases at V and 8 bases at J, with 7 bases between. The CDR3 has 13 residues. Germline loops: CDR1 SNHLY, CDR2 FYNNEI. CDR3 sequence reads: CASSEAGREKLFF. The CDR3 coding sequence is TGTGCCAGCAGTGAAGCGGGGCGGGAAAAACTGTTTTTT.

This chain connects TRBV6-1 to TRBJ1-1, with D uncertain. V was cut by 3 bases and J by 7 bases, with 9 bases left in between. This CDR3 is 12 amino acids long. CDR1 is MNHNS, CDR2 SASEGT, per germline. DNA of the CDR3: TGTGCCAGCAGTGAGGCGGGTAATGAAGCTTTCTTT. Translated, it gives CASSEAGNEAFF.

The chain couples TRBV7-6 to TRBJ2-1; TRBD2 agrees at 11 bases. Per germline, CDR1 SGHVS and CDR2 FNYEAQ. The CDR3 totals 16 residues. The trim removed 4 bases at V and 4 bases at J, leaving 6 bases unmatched. The CDR3 sequence is CASSSASGGTYNEQFF. The CDR3 nucleotides read TGTGCCAGCAGCTCTGCTAGCGGGGGGACTTACAATGAGCAGTTCTTC.

The V gene is TRBV12-3 or TRBV12-4, the J gene TRBJ1-3; no clear D gene. This CDR3 is built from 13 residues. With 3 bases removed from V and 6 bases from J, the gap between germline ends came to 9 bases. CDR3 coding DNA: TGTGCCAGCAGTTTGAACAGCCAAAACACCATATATTTT. Its translation is CASSLNSQNTIYF.

This clone was seen only a few times. The chain employs TRBV28 and TRBJ1-1, with D perhaps matching TRBD1 (5 bases). Germline CDR1 is MDHEN and CDR2 is SYDVKM. V was shortened by 2 bases and J by 3 bases, with 10 bases between the two germline ends. The CDR3 covers 14 residues. CDR3 residues: CASSLDRDDTEAFF. CDR3 in DNA: TGTGCCAGCAGTTTAGACAGAGATGACACTGAAGCTTTCTTT.